A single sample is the source of the 19 T cell receptor beta chains below, sequenced in a study of T-cell reconstitution after alpha-beta-depleted transplantation in children. For TCRbeta, the library was prepared with unique molecular identifiers. Each CDR3 protein gets one entry after TCRdb re-called the PCR reads with MiXCR. The data hold about 980,000 distinct CDR3 sequences, with under 30% observed a single time. The input for sequencing was PBMCs, mostly from graft donor cells, taken 360 days after TCRalphabeta/CD19-depleted stem cell transplant. The receptors come from a boy under three years old who had a stem cell transplant for SCID, so the T cells may come from the graft donor.

The chain employs TRBV12-3 or TRBV12-4 and TRBJ2-1, with TRBD2 identical over 8 bases. The CDR3 is 15 amino acids. V lost 6 bases, J lost 7 bases, and 11 bases stayed unmatched. CDR3 nucleotides: TGTGCCAGCAGCCCGCGGGGGGCGCGTTGGAATGAGCAGTTCTTC. The encoded protein is CASSPRGARWNEQFF.

This clonotype was counted a few times. The chain couples TRBV7-7 to TRBJ2-3, with 16 bases aligning to TRBD2. The CDR3 length is 16 residues. V trimming: 5 bases; J trimming: 8 bases; junction bases outside the gene matches: 7. The germline V gene encodes CDR1 SSHAT and CDR2 FNYEAQ (reference sequence). CDR3 amino acids: CASSPGLAGGLSTQYF. The CDR3 nucleotides are TGTGCCAGCAGCCCGGGACTAGCGGGGGGGCTCAGTACGCAGTATTTT.

V usage is TRBV15 and J usage is TRBJ1-1, with 10 positions matching TRBD1. V lost 5 bases and J lost 6; bases outside the gene matches: 6. The CDR3 consists of 14 residues. CDR1 LNHNV and CDR2 YYDKDF come from the germline V gene (reference sequence). As DNA, the CDR3 is TGTGCCACCAGCGGGACCGGGACAGGGGCTGAAGCTTTCTTT. It translates to CATSGTGTGAEAFF.

This clonotype was counted only a few times. This chain links TRBV7-6 with TRBJ1-1; unclear D gene. Germline V gene data show CDR1 as SGHVS and CDR2 as FNYEAQ. CDR3 length: 16 residues. V shed 4 bases and J shed 2 bases, with 17 bases lying between them. The CDR3 loop reads CASSSTLGNSNTEAFF. The CDR3, as DNA: TGTGCCAGCAGCTCCACCTTGGGTAATTCAAACACTGAAGCTTTCTTT.

In its sample, this clonotype was seen once. V is TRBV27 and J is TRBJ2-1; D not resolved. In germline, CDR1 is MNHEY, CDR2 SMNVEV (reference sequence). The CDR3 runs 13 residues. The germline V and J ends were trimmed by 3 bases and 9 bases, with 12 bases remaining between them. DNA for the CDR3: TGTGCCAGCAGTTTTCTGGGCTGGGGTGAGCAGTTCTTC. It specifies CASSFLGWGEQFF.

This clonotype was detected a few times. The chain joins TRBV11-2 to TRBJ1-3; D remains unclear. This CDR3 spans 14 amino acids. Germline CDR1 SGHAT, CDR2 FQNNGV. V lost 4 bases, J lost 3 bases, and 10 bases lay in between. CDR3 sequence reads: CASSYLGGGNTIYF. The CDR3 DNA reads TGTGCCAGCAGCTATCTGGGAGGTGGAAACACCATATATTTT.

This clonotype was picked up a small number of times. The genes are TRBV28 and TRBJ1-5, with D hard to call. This CDR3 has 14 amino acids. Looked up from germline, CDR1 is MDHEN and CDR2 is SYDVKM. The V end lost 6 bases, the J end lost 6 bases, and 15 bases lay between the germline ends. The CDR3 protein is CASRRLMGTQPQHF. CDR3 bases: TGTGCCAGCAGACGTCTAATGGGTACTCAGCCCCAGCATTTT. The full variable domain, rest sourced from reference TRBV28 and TRBJ1-5, is DVKVTQSSRYLVKRTGEKVFLECVQDMDHENMFWYRQDPGLGLRLIYFSYDVKMKEKGDIPEGYSVSREKKERFSLILESASTNQTSMYLCASRRLMGTQPQHFGDGTRLSIL.

V gene TRBV2 combines with J gene TRBJ2-5; D is uncertain. The CDR3 totals 13 residues. Germline values: CDR1 SNHLY, CDR2 FYNNEI. Trimming cost V 6 bases and J 5 bases, with 13 bases left between them. The CDR3 bases are TGTGCCAGCAGACAAGGATTCTTGGAGACCCAGTACTTC. Protein sequence: CASRQGFLETQYF.

The sample holds a few counts of this clonotype. The V and J genes are TRBV12-3 or TRBV12-4 and TRBJ1-1; 12 bases fit TRBD1. V was pared by 5 bases and J by 5 bases, with 9 bases of the junction left unmatched. The CDR3 runs 16 residues. The DNA for the CDR3 is TGTGCCAGCAGTCCGCCCGGGACAGGGGGCTATACTGAAGCTTTCTTT. It encodes CASSPPGTGGYTEAFF.

This clonotype has only a few counts. The CDR3 spells CSGTTRDTNIQYF. The CDR3 bases are TGCAGCGGCACGACTAGGGACACCAACATTCAGTACTTC. The chain recombines TRBV29-1 with TRBJ2-4; D possibly matches TRBD1 or TRBD2 (6 bases each). Trimming took off 7 bases at V and 7 bases at J, with 17 bases between the two ends. The CDR3 extends over 13 amino acids. The germline gives CDR1 SQVTM, CDR2 ANQGSEA.

CDR3 sequence reads: CASSLFGDRGDTQYF. CDR3 bases: TGCGCCAGCAGCTTGTTCGGGGATAGGGGAGATACGCAGTATTTT. This sequence joins TRBV5-1 and TRBJ2-3; perhaps D is TRBD1 or TRBD2 (5 bases each). The germline V gene has CDR1 SGHRS and CDR2 YFSETQ. The V and J ends lost 1 base and 5 bases respectively, with 14 bases between them. The CDR3 loop spans 15 amino acids.

The J gene is TRBJ2-7, the V gene TRBV19; D is possibly TRBD1 or TRBD2 (5 bases each). The CDR3 consists of 16 residues. Per germline, CDR1 LNHDA and CDR2 SQIVND (reference sequence). V was cut by 5 bases and J by 0 bases, with 17 bases left in between. The CDR3 nucleotides read TGTGCCAGTAGTTTCGGGACGGCAAAAAGCTCCTACGAGCAGTACTTC. It codes for CASSFGTAKSSYEQYF.

V and J are TRBV2 and TRBJ2-7, with 10 bases that match TRBD1. The CDR3 spans 14 residues. V was pared by 6 bases and J by 3 bases, with 5 bases of the junction left unmatched. Germline V gives CDR1 SNHLY, CDR2 FYNNEI. The DNA of the CDR3 is TGTGCCAGCAGAGCCGACAGGGGGCTCTACGAGCAGTACTTC. Amino acids: CASRADRGLYEQYF.

The chain employs TRBV7-9 and TRBJ2-3; no clear D gene. CDR1 is SEHNR, CDR2 FQNEAQ, per germline (reference sequence). This CDR3 region has 13 residues. V was pared by 0 bases and J by 7 bases, with 8 bases between. The CDR3: CASSLAPGNTQYF. In nucleotides, the CDR3 is TGTGCCAGCAGCTTAGCCCCAGGAAATACGCAGTATTTT.

V is TRBV6-1 and J is TRBJ1-2; 7 bases map to TRBD1. The CDR3 extends over 14 amino acids. With 7 bases clipped from V and 7 bases from J, the junction kept 12 bases outside the gene matches. The germline CDR1 and CDR2 sequences are MNHNS and SASEGT. The CDR3 protein is CASIQQGRKSGYTF. The CDR3 DNA follows: TGTGCCAGCATCCAACAGGGGAGGAAGAGTGGCTACACCTTC.

The V and J genes are TRBV12-3 or TRBV12-4 and TRBJ2-1; no reliable D call. Trimming removed 4 bases at V and 4 bases at J, with 8 bases between. CDR3 size: 13 residues. CDR3 bases: TGTGCCAGCAGTTATGAAGTTTACAATGAGCAGTTCTTC. Residues: CASSYEVYNEQFF.

As concerns this clonotype: The junction differs from germline at one of its ends, possibly a read error. The V and J genes are TRBV5-1 and TRBJ2-7; 8 bases align to TRBD1. The germline V gene has CDR1 SGHRS and CDR2 YFSETQ. The CDR3 has 14 residues. CDR3: CAISHGQGRYEQYF. The CDR3, as DNA: TGCGCCATCAGCCACGGACAGGGCAGGTACGAGCAGTACTTC.

In its sample, this clonotype was seen a few times. The gene calls are TRBV9 and TRBJ2-3, with 10 bases aligning to TRBD2. CDR1 and CDR2 (germline): SGDLS, YYNGEE. J was trimmed by 1 base and V by 2 bases; bases with no gene match: 7. The CDR3 runs 17 residues. In nucleotides, the CDR3 is TGTGCCAGCAGCGTGGCCTCAACTAGCGGGGGCACAGATACGCAGTATTTT. Amino acid sequence: CASSVASTSGGTDTQYF.

This clonotype was detected a few times. The chain is built from TRBV12-3 or TRBV12-4 and TRBJ2-1; 11 positions match TRBD2. V shed 5 bases and J 7 bases; nucleotides not matched to a gene: 13. CDR3 length: 17 residues. Here the CDR3 DNA reads TGTGCCAGCAGTCTCAGATTACTAGCGGGGGTATCGAATGAGCAGTTCTTC. Translated, it gives CASSLRLLAGVSNEQFF.